Presented here are 29 T cell receptor beta chains from one specimen sequenced in a study of early T cells in non-severe SARS-CoV-2 infection. Each CDR3 protein gets one entry after TCRdb re-called the 5' RACE reads with MiXCR. The sample lists 55,000 to 85,000 distinct CDR3 sequences; roughly 15% were seen once. Sequences were obtained from whole blood. The receptor source for this set is an adult who was a healthcare worker with PCR-confirmed SARS-CoV-2 infection or an uninfected control (not recorded which).

The chain uses TRBV5-4 and TRBJ1-2; 8 positions agree with TRBD1. This CDR3 is built from 16 residues. CDR1 and CDR2 (germline): SGHNT, YYREEE (reference sequence). J gave up 5 bases and V 0 bases, and 9 bases lay outside the gene matches. For the CDR3, the DNA is TGTGCCAGCAGCTTGGAAGGAGACAGGGGCGGGTATGGCTACACCTTC. Translation gives CASSLEGDRGGYGYTF.

This clonotype was observed a few times. This chain uses TRBV12-3 or TRBV12-4 with TRBJ1-6, with 7 positions matching TRBD1. J was trimmed by 8 bases and V by 7 bases; bases with no gene match: 8. This CDR3 region has 14 residues. As DNA, the CDR3 is TGTGCCAGCACCCAGACAGGGTTGCATTCACCCCTCCACTTT. Translation gives CASTQTGLHSPLHF.

This clonotype was counted ten times or more. The germline gene is not matched at one end of the junction; a read error may be the cause. The gene calls are TRBV20-1 and TRBJ1-2, with TRBD1 matching over 10 bases. The CDR3 has 9 residues. Germline CDR1 is DFQATT and CDR2 is SNEGSKA (reference sequence). CDR3 sequence: CGTGEGYTF. In DNA form, the CDR3 reads TGTGGGACAGGGGAAGGCTACACCTTC.

The chain employs TRBV5-1 and TRBJ2-1; 8 positions match TRBD2. CDR3 length: 15 amino acids. The J segment lost 5 bases and the V segment lost 4 bases, leaving 8 bases of the junction unmatched. CDR1 and CDR2 from the germline V gene are SGHRS and YFSETQ. CDR3 sequence: CASSRTGTSNNEQFF. DNA of the CDR3: TGCGCCAGCAGCCGAACCGGGACTAGTAACAATGAGCAGTTCTTC.

This clonotype was detected only a few times. The chain employs TRBV19 and TRBJ2-7; TRBD1 aligns across 9 bases. The CDR3 is 14 amino acids. The V gene end was trimmed by 5 bases and the J gene end by 3 bases; junction bases not matched to a gene: 5. CDR1 and CDR2 from the germline V gene are LNHDA and SQIVND (reference sequence). CDR3: CASSPGTGFYEQYF. In DNA form, the CDR3 reads TGTGCCAGTAGTCCCGGGACAGGGTTCTACGAGCAGTACTTC.

This clonotype was picked up a small number of times. The chain links TRBV6-5 to TRBJ1-1, with a weak D call TRBD1 (5 bases). V lost 2 bases, J lost 2 bases, and 15 bases lay in between. The CDR3 has 16 residues. CDR1 is MNHEY, CDR2 SVGAGI, per germline. The CDR3 DNA follows: TGTGCCAGCAGTTACCGTTCCTTAGACAGTAACACTGAAGCTTTCTTT. Protein: CASSYRSLDSNTEAFF.

This clonotype turned up a few times. The J gene is TRBJ1-1, the V gene TRBV9; tentative D call: TRBD1 (5 bases). The CDR3 runs to 15 residues. Trimming left V 0 bases short and J 1 base short, with 10 bases between. Per germline, CDR1 SGDLS and CDR2 YYNGEE. The chain's CDR3 is CASSVGQGRNTEAFF. The CDR3 DNA reads TGTGCCAGCAGCGTAGGTCAGGGACGGAACACTGAAGCTTTCTTT.

This clonotype was counted only a few times. The V gene is TRBV29-1, the J gene TRBJ2-7; D unclear. CDR3 size: 12 residues. Trimming shortened V by 2 bases and J by 2 bases, and 7 bases separated the two germline ends. Germline V CDR1 and CDR2: SQVTM, ANQGSEA. In nucleotides, the CDR3 is TGCAGCGTTGAATCCACGGCCTACGAGCAGTACTTC. This encodes CSVESTAYEQYF.

The CDR3 DNA is TGTGCCACCGGCCGGGAGATGAACACTGAAGCTTTCTTT. Its protein product is CATGREMNTEAFF. V usage is TRBV10-3 and J usage is TRBJ1-1; D unresolved. CDR1 is ENHRY and CDR2 is SYGVKD in the germline V gene. Trimming left V 10 bases short and J 0 bases short, with 12 bases between. The CDR3 loop spans 13 amino acids.

The gene calls are TRBV5-4 and TRBJ2-6; TRBD2 might be the D (5 bases). Germline-derived CDR1 and CDR2 are SGHNT and YYREEE (reference sequence). CDR3 length: 13 residues. V was pared by 6 bases and J by 8 bases, with 12 bases between. The CDR3 here is CASTYTGTNVLTF. DNA for the CDR3: TGTGCCAGCACCTATACGGGGACCAACGTCCTGACTTTC.

This clonotype was observed a few times. The chain carries TRBV29-1 and TRBJ1-5; D perhaps matches TRBD1 (5 bases). This CDR3 region has 13 residues. Trimming took 6 bases from V and 4 from J, leaving 13 bases between them. Per germline, CDR1 SQVTM and CDR2 ANQGSEA. CDR3 sequence: CSVIGTGNQPQHF. The CDR3 DNA is TGCAGCGTAATCGGGACGGGTAATCAGCCCCAGCATTTT.

This clonotype appeared a few times. The CDR3 coding sequence is TGTGCCAGCAGCAGCCGACAGGGTTCTGAGCAGTTCTTC. It specifies CASSSRQGSEQFF. V and J are TRBV7-3 and TRBJ2-1; 7 positions agree with TRBD1. The length of the CDR3 is 13 residues. Trimming took 5 bases from V and 9 from J; bases not matched to a gene: 7. Germline CDR1 reads SGHTA; CDR2 reads FQGTGA.

Many counts were recorded for this clonotype. The V and J genes are TRBV27 and TRBJ2-1; D ambiguous. The CDR3 is 13 residues long. Germline assignment: CDR1 MNHEY and CDR2 SMNVEV (reference sequence). V was cut by 4 bases and J by 5 bases, with 9 bases left in between. In DNA form, the CDR3 reads TGTGCCAGCAGTTCCCCTGAGGACAATGAGCAGTTCTTC. Translating gives CASSSPEDNEQFF.

V gene TRBV29-1 combines with J gene TRBJ1-1; D is unresolved. Germline values: CDR1 SQVTM, CDR2 ANQGSEA. V lost 4 bases to trimming and J lost 4 bases, with 13 bases between them. CDR3 length: 13 amino acids. This CDR3 reads CSVGLKRGTEAFF. DNA of the CDR3: TGCAGCGTTGGGTTAAAGAGAGGCACTGAAGCTTTCTTT.

This clonotype was seen a handful of times. V gene TRBV3-1 combines with J gene TRBJ1-5; the D is unclear. CDR1 is LGHDT, CDR2 YNNKEL, per germline (reference sequence). The CDR3 contains 14 residues. V was clipped by 4 bases and J by 4 bases, with 11 bases between them. The DNA of the CDR3 is TGTGCCAGCAGCCGAGACTTGGGTAATCAGCCCCAGCATTTT. It encodes CASSRDLGNQPQHF.

This clonotype has ten or more counts. The rearrangement joins TRBV6-2 or TRBV6-3 to TRBJ2-3; D is unclear. V was trimmed by 4 bases and J by 4 bases, leaving 6 bases between them. Germline values: CDR1 MNHEY, CDR2 SVGEGT. This CDR3 is 12 amino acids long. CDR3 amino acids: CASSSVADTQYF. CDR3 bases: TGTGCCAGCAGTTCCGTCGCAGATACGCAGTATTTT.

This clonotype was counted at least ten times. At one end, the junction sequence differs from germline, possibly due to a read error. The rearrangement links TRBV7-6 to TRBJ2-7; possible D gene TRBD1, 6 bases. The CDR3 is 12 residues long. Germline CDR1 is SGHVS and CDR2 is FNYEAQ. CDR3 sequence reads: CASSADRYEQYF. DNA of the CDR3: TGCGCCAGCAGCGCTGACAGGTACGAGCAGTACTTC.

The genes are TRBV5-6 and TRBJ1-2; TRBD1 might be the D (6 bases). The CDR3 loop spans 17 amino acids. In germline, CDR1 is SGHDT, CDR2 YYEEEE. The ends were cut back, 0 bases at V and 5 bases at J, with 20 bases in the middle. For the CDR3, the DNA is TGTGCCAGCAGCTTGGCCGGGACACATCCGAGGTCGTATGGCTACACCTTC. Translation: CASSLAGTHPRSYGYTF.

The chain carries TRBV5-1 and TRBJ2-5; 9 nucleotides line up with TRBD2. CDR1 SGHRS and CDR2 YFSETQ come from the germline V gene. The CDR3 loop spans 16 amino acids. The J segment lost 5 bases and the V segment lost 3 bases, leaving 11 bases of the junction unmatched. The CDR3 loop is CASSSSGGNLRETQYF. The CDR3 DNA sequence: TGCGCCAGCAGCTCGAGCGGGGGGAACCTCAGGGAGACCCAGTACTTC.

In this sample, this clonotype turned up many times. The chain is built from TRBV11-2 and TRBJ1-2; possible D gene TRBD1, 5 bases. The CDR3 is 13 residues long. The V gene lost 3 bases and the J gene lost 4 bases, with 9 bases spanning the gap. Germline V gene lookup returns CDR1 SGHAT and CDR2 FQNNGV. The DNA of the CDR3 is TGTGCCAGCAGCTTCCAGGGCACCTATGGCTACACCTTC. Protein: CASSFQGTYGYTF.

V usage is TRBV6-2 or TRBV6-3 and J usage is TRBJ2-6; a possible D gene is TRBD2 (6 bases). Trimming took 4 bases from V and 2 from J, leaving 15 bases between them. The CDR3 has 17 residues. Per the germline V gene, CDR1 is MNHEY and CDR2 is SVGEGT. This chain's CDR3 is CASSLRDPRTGANVLTF. The CDR3 DNA is TGTGCCAGCAGTTTGCGGGACCCACGTACTGGGGCCAACGTCCTGACTTTC.

This clonotype was observed at least ten times. J is TRBJ1-6 and V is TRBV5-1; a weak D match, TRBD1 (5 bases). Per the germline V gene, CDR1 is SGHRS and CDR2 is YFSETQ. V lost 0 bases and J 11 bases, leaving 21 bases between the germline ends. The CDR3 loop spans 17 amino acids. Written as DNA, the CDR3 is TGCGCCAGCAGCTTGGATAACCCGGGACTCCTCAGGCCACCCCTCCACTTT. Translating gives CASSLDNPGLLRPPLHF.

This clonotype was detected only a few times. V gene TRBV10-2 combines with J gene TRBJ2-1, with 10 bases aligning to TRBD2. Germline CDR1 and CDR2: WSHSY and SAAADI. J was trimmed by 2 bases and V by 2 bases; bases with no gene match: 3. This CDR3 spans 16 amino acids. The CDR3 loop reads CASSEASGGAYNEQFF. The CDR3 DNA is TGCGCCAGCAGTGAGGCCAGCGGGGGGGCCTACAATGAGCAGTTCTTC.

This clonotype was seen ten or more times. The gene calls are TRBV29-1 and TRBJ1-2; D ambiguous. CDR1 SQVTM and CDR2 ANQGSEA come from the germline V gene. The CDR3 is 12 residues long. Deletions cut 1 base from V and 7 bases from J, with 10 bases between. The DNA for the CDR3 is TGCAGCGTTGAAGGGAAGTCTATTGGCTACACCTTC. Protein: CSVEGKSIGYTF.

The chain recombines TRBV27 with TRBJ2-7; weak D call: TRBD2 (6 bases). CDR1 is MNHEY and CDR2 is SMNVEV in the germline V gene (reference sequence). The V end was cut by 10 bases, the J end by 5 bases, with 27 bases between. The CDR3 is 16 residues long. CDR3 amino acids: CATLPFAGTVRDEQYF. DNA of the CDR3: TGTGCCACCCTACCATTCGCAGGGACTGTTCGGGACGAGCAGTACTTC.

CDR3 in DNA: TGTGCCAGCAGTTTTATCTCCGGGGAGCTGTTTTTT. Protein sequence: CASSFISGELFF. The rearrangement links TRBV28 to TRBJ2-2; D is unresolved. Germline lookup yields CDR1 MDHEN and CDR2 SYDVKM. This CDR3 has 12 residues. Trimming stripped 3 bases from V and 6 bases from J, with 5 bases between.

This clonotype has at least ten counts. The V call is TRBV29-1, the J call TRBJ2-3; D may be TRBD2 (6 bases). The CDR3 contains 12 residues. V lost 7 bases to trimming and J lost 2 bases, with 10 bases between them. Germline CDR1 SQVTM, CDR2 ANQGSEA. Here the CDR3 DNA reads TGCAGCGGGAGACTAGACACAGATACGCAGTATTTT. Protein sequence: CSGRLDTDTQYF.

This clonotype was detected a few times. This rearrangement joins TRBV20-1 to TRBJ2-7; TRBD1 matches 7 bases. Trimming at V came to 5 bases and at J to 7 bases, leaving 14 bases not matched to a gene. The CDR3 is 14 amino acids. Germline-derived CDR1 and CDR2 are DFQATT and SNEGSKA (reference sequence). The CDR3, as DNA: TGCAGTGCTTCCTTCTCCGGGACAGCCTTAGAGCAGTACTTC. It translates to CSASFSGTALEQYF.

This clonotype was detected ten times or more. This chain connects TRBV14 to TRBJ1-2; D remains unclear. The germline gives CDR1 SGHDN, CDR2 FVKESK. Trimming pared 0 bases from V and 0 bases from J, leaving 14 bases between. The CDR3 spans 17 residues. The CDR3 DNA reads TGTGCCAGCAGCCAAGATAGAACCTCTACAGCTAACTATGGCTACACCTTC. Amino acid sequence: CASSQDRTSTANYGYTF.